The sequence of this TCR beta chain was determined in a study of Graves' ophthalmopathy and Graves' hyperthyroidism. Investigators amplified TCR beta CDR3 regions from RNA transcripts. First-round RT-PCR employed HTBI primers, with a second-round multiplex PCR after it. TCRdb called the multiplex PCR reads again in MiXCR, with one record for every CDR3 protein. Of about 220,000 distinct CDR3 sequences in the sample, under 25% were seen once. V was clipped by 5 bases and J by 9 bases, with 14 bases between them. The length of the CDR3 is 13 residues. The sequencing input was peripheral blood. The chain links TRBV12-3 or TRBV12-4 to TRBJ1-5, with D possibly matching TRBD1 (6 bases). This clonotype was sampled from a woman in her 50s with Graves' ophthalmopathy. Written as DNA, the CDR3 is TGTGCCAGCAGTACGGACAGAGGCGGGCCCCAGCATTTT. This encodes CASSTDRGGPQHF.